The next 28 T cell receptor beta chains were all read from a single sample in a study of technical replicates of blood from a few donors. Sequencing used immunoSEQ multiplex PCR; TCRdb keeps in-frame clones, though not all of them. The data hold some 74,000 clones, with 95% to 96% observed a single time. Sequencing input: T cells isolated from PBMCs. These receptors were taken from a human donor in good health.

The chain employs TRBV5-4 and TRBJ2-7; 9 positions agree with TRBD2. The J segment lost 3 bases and the V segment lost 4 bases, leaving 11 bases of the junction unmatched. CDR3 length: 16 residues. Germline CDR1 SGHNT, CDR2 YYREEE (reference sequence). DNA of the CDR3: TGTGCCAGCAGCGGACCGACGACTAGCGGCAGCTACGAGCAGTACTTC. This gives the protein CASSGPTTSGSYEQYF.

CDR3 nucleotides: TGTGCCAGCAGCGTAGAGGGGGCACTGGCCTGGGGTGAGCAGTACTTC. Amino acids: CASSVEGALAWGEQYF. This rearrangement joins TRBV9 to TRBJ2-7, with TRBD1 matching over 7 bases. The CDR3 extends over 16 amino acids. Germline V CDR1 and CDR2: SGDLS, YYNGEE. V was pared by 0 bases and J by 7 bases, with 13 bases of the junction left unmatched. The variable domain in full, with the rest retrieved from reference TRBV9 and TRBJ2-7, is DSGVTQTPKHLITATGQRVTLRCSPRSGDLSVYWYQQSLDQGLQFLIQYYNGEERAKGNILERFSAQQFPDLHSELNLSSLELGDSALYFCASSVEGALAWGEQYFGPGTRLTVT.

V usage is TRBV19 and J usage is TRBJ1-4, with 8 bases identical to TRBD1. CDR1 and CDR2 (germline): LNHDA, SQIVND (reference sequence). This CDR3 spans 14 amino acids. Losses at the gene ends were 3 bases for V and 8 bases for J; bases not matched to a gene: 5. The CDR3 DNA reads TGTGCCAGTAGTATTGGACAGGGTGGCGAAAAACTGTTTTTT. Encoded protein: CASSIGQGGEKLFF. Complete variable domain (other parts from reference TRBV19 and TRBJ1-4): DGGITQSPKYLFRKEGQNVTLSCEQNLNHDAMYWYRQDPGQGLRLIYYSQIVNDFQKGDIAEGYSVSREKKESFPLTVTSAQKNPTAFYLCASSIGQGGEKLFFGSGTQLSVL.

The CDR3 spells CASSQESSGGAADTQYF. The CDR3, as DNA: TGCGCCAGCAGCCAAGAGTCTAGCGGGGGGGCCGCAGATACGCAGTATTTT. The genes are TRBV4-1 and TRBJ2-3; 12 bases are a match to TRBD2. Trimming removed 0 bases from V and 4 bases from J; junction bases left unmatched: 5. This CDR3 has 17 amino acids. Germline-derived CDR1 and CDR2 are MGHRA and YSYEKL.

The chain has TRBV7-9 and TRBJ2-3, with TRBD1 identical over 8 bases. J was trimmed by 1 base and V by 3 bases; bases with no gene match: 3. The CDR3 runs to 15 residues. Germline V gene data show CDR1 as SEHNR and CDR2 as FQNEAQ (reference sequence). The CDR3 DNA sequence: TGTGCCAGCAGCTTCCAGGGGGCGGGCACAGATACGCAGTATTTT. It yields the protein CASSFQGAGTDTQYF.

The rearrangement links TRBV28 to TRBJ2-2; no clear D. Trimming pared 6 bases from V and 6 bases from J, leaving 11 bases between. The germline V gene has CDR1 MDHEN and CDR2 SYDVKM. The CDR3 sequence is 13 residues long. The CDR3 nucleotides read TGTGCCAGCAGACCTACTCCTTCCGGGGAGCTGTTTTTT. Its translation is CASRPTPSGELFF.

The rearrangement links TRBV5-1 to TRBJ2-1; D unclear. Germline V gene sequence: CDR1 SGHRS, CDR2 YFSETQ. The CDR3 runs to 13 residues. With 2 bases removed from V and 13 bases from J, the gap between germline ends came to 16 bases. The CDR3 nucleotides read TGCGCCAGCAGCTTAAAAACTTCTCGAGATCAGTTCTTC. Translation gives CASSLKTSRDQFF.

The chain recombines TRBV2 with TRBJ2-7; TRBD2 might be the D (5 bases). The length of the CDR3 is 11 residues. Germline V CDR1 and CDR2: SNHLY, FYNNEI. The CDR3 region has the DNA TGTGCAACGGGGATCTCCACCGAGCAGTACTTC. Its protein is CATGISTEQYF.

The chain recombines TRBV10-1 with TRBJ1-2; 10 nucleotides line up with TRBD1. The CDR3 is made up of 13 amino acids. From germline, CDR1 is WNHNN and CDR2 SYGVQD (reference sequence). V dropped 3 bases and J dropped 6; count of bases not matched to a gene: 1. CDR3 DNA: TGCGCCAGCAGTGAAGGGACAGGGGATGGCTACACCTTC. Amino acid sequence: CASSEGTGDGYTF.

V usage is TRBV25-1 and J usage is TRBJ2-7; 9 bases match TRBD1. Germline CDR1 and CDR2: MGHDK and SYGVNS. The CDR3 is made up of 13 amino acids. V dropped 8 bases and J dropped 2; count of bases not matched to a gene: 4. The CDR3 nucleotides read TGTGCCAGCTCCGGACAGGGGCCCTACGAGCAGTACTTC. It yields the protein CASSGQGPYEQYF.

The chain is built from TRBV27 and TRBJ2-6; 7 nucleotides match TRBD2. J lost 2 bases, V lost 2 bases, and 6 bases had no gene match. The CDR3 has 17 residues. Germline CDR1 reads MNHEY; CDR2 reads SMNVEV (reference sequence). CDR3 sequence (DNA): TGTGCCAGCAGTTTAGGCGTTGGGGGGGCTGGGGCCAACGTCCTGACTTTC. Its translation is CASSLGVGGAGANVLTF.

This clone occurred once. The chain is built from TRBV15 and TRBJ2-7; 8 bases are a match to TRBD1. Losses at the gene ends were 2 bases for V and 0 bases for J; bases not matched to a gene: 12. This CDR3 region has 18 residues. CDR1 is LNHNV, CDR2 YYDKDF, per germline (reference sequence). CDR3 sequence (DNA): TGTGCCACCAGCAGACTAGGACAGGGCGGCCCTGGCTCCTACGAGCAGTACTTC. It yields the protein CATSRLGQGGPGSYEQYF.

This chain uses TRBV2 with TRBJ1-1; a possible D gene is TRBD1 (5 bases). CDR3 length equals 12 residues. CDR1 is SNHLY and CDR2 is FYNNEI in the germline V gene. The V end lost 4 bases, the J end lost 7 bases, and 10 bases lay between the germline ends. CDR3 amino acids: CASSGGGNEAFF. In DNA, the CDR3 is TGTGCCAGCAGTGGCGGGGGAAATGAAGCTTTCTTT.

In its sample, this clone was seen once. The chain recombines TRBV5-8 with TRBJ2-1; 8 bases agree with TRBD1. CDR3 size: 15 residues. Per germline, CDR1 SGHTS and CDR2 YDEGEE. Trimming removed 0 bases from V and 8 bases from J; junction bases left unmatched: 7. The CDR3 spells CASSLAGQGPHEQFF. In nucleotides, the CDR3 is TGTGCCAGCAGCTTGGCAGGACAGGGCCCCCATGAGCAGTTCTTC.

This chain uses TRBV6-1 with TRBJ2-1; 12 nucleotides line up with TRBD2. The CDR3 is 14 residues long. Trimming at V came to 4 bases and at J to 10 bases, leaving 5 bases not matched to a gene. The germline V gene has CDR1 MNHNS and CDR2 SASEGT. CDR3 bases: TGTGCCAGCAGTGGACTAGCGGGAGTCGGAGAGCAGTTCTTC. Translating it yields CASSGLAGVGEQFF.

This sequence joins TRBV5-1 and TRBJ2-5; 7 nucleotides agree with TRBD2. Germline lookup yields CDR1 SGHRS and CDR2 YFSETQ. V gave up 4 bases and J gave up 4 bases; unmatched junction bases: 7. There are 14 residues in the CDR3. This chain's CDR3 is CASSDPSGGETQYF. The CDR3 DNA reads TGCGCCAGCAGCGATCCTAGCGGCGGAGAGACCCAGTACTTC. Drawing the rest from reference TRBV5-1 and TRBJ2-5, the complete variable domain is KAGVTQTPRYLIKTRGQQVTLSCSPISGHRSVSWYQQTPGQGLQFLFEYFSETQRNKGNFPGRFSGRQFSNSRSEMNVSTLELGDSALYLCASSDPSGGETQYFGPGTRLLVL.

This chain connects TRBV4-1 to TRBJ1-3, with D possibly TRBD1 on 6 matching bases. With 1 base removed from V and 0 bases from J, the gap between germline ends came to 7 bases. Germline V CDR1 and CDR2: MGHRA, YSYEKL. The CDR3 runs to 15 residues. The CDR3 protein is CASSQVDSSGNTIYF. CDR3 coding DNA: TGCGCCAGCAGCCAAGTGGACAGCTCTGGAAACACCATATATTTT.

The rearrangement joins TRBV5-4 to TRBJ1-2; 7 bases align to TRBD1. The CDR3 loop spans 16 amino acids. Germline trimming cut 3 bases from V and 6 bases from J; bases unmatched to any gene: 14. From germline, CDR1 is SGHNT and CDR2 YYREEE (reference sequence). The CDR3 DNA follows: TGTGCCAGCAGCTGGGACAGAGGGGCGAATGGGAATGGCTACACCTTC. It is translated as CASSWDRGANGNGYTF.

The chain joins TRBV2 to TRBJ1-5, with D uncertain. The CDR3 has 15 residues. The germline V gene encodes CDR1 SNHLY and CDR2 FYNNEI. V lost 1 base to trimming and J lost 0 bases, with 7 bases between them. The DNA of the CDR3 is TGTGCCAGCAGTGAAGACAGAAATAGCAATCAGCCCCAGCATTTT. Protein sequence: CASSEDRNSNQPQHF.

The J gene is TRBJ2-7, the V gene TRBV5-4, with a possible D match to TRBD1 (6 bases). The germline V and J ends were trimmed by 0 bases and 6 bases, with 16 bases remaining between them. CDR1 is SGHNT and CDR2 is YYREEE in the germline V gene (reference sequence). The CDR3 totals 15 residues. CDR3 sequence (DNA): TGTGCCAGCAGCTTGGCCAATCGGGAACAGGGCGAGCAGTACTTC. It encodes CASSLANREQGEQYF.

This clone was counted once. The V gene is TRBV19, the J gene TRBJ1-5; 8 nucleotides match TRBD1. The ends lost 6 bases at V and 5 bases at J; junction bases unmatched: 9. Germline-derived CDR1 and CDR2 are LNHDA and SQIVND (reference sequence). This CDR3 region has 15 residues. In DNA, the CDR3 is TGTGCCAGTAGCGCCAGTAACAGGGGGGATCAGCCCCAGCATTTT. Protein product: CASSASNRGDQPQHF. Based on the CDR3 plus reference TRBV19 and TRBJ1-5, the full variable domain is DGGITQSPKYLFRKEGQNVTLSCEQNLNHDAMYWYRQDPGQGLRLIYYSQIVNDFQKGDIAEGYSVSREKKESFPLTVTSAQKNPTAFYLCASSASNRGDQPQHFGDGTRLSIL.

The J gene is TRBJ1-1, the V gene TRBV5-1, with D maybe TRBD1 (6 bases). Trimming left V 2 bases short and J 0 bases short, with 14 bases between. Germline CDR1 and CDR2: SGHRS and YFSETQ. The CDR3 loop spans 16 amino acids. The CDR3 here is CASSFDRSNMNTEAFF. As DNA, the CDR3 is TGCGCCAGCAGCTTCGACAGGTCTAATATGAACACTGAAGCTTTCTTT.

V and J are TRBV5-1 and TRBJ2-7; TRBD2 aligns across 11 bases. J lost 3 bases, V lost 4 bases, and 6 bases had no gene match. Germline CDR1 reads SGHRS; CDR2 reads YFSETQ. CDR3 length: 15 residues. The CDR3 region is CASSVLAGDLYEQYF. In nucleotides, the CDR3 is TGCGCCAGCAGCGTACTAGCGGGAGACCTCTACGAGCAGTACTTC.

This sequence joins TRBV11-3 and TRBJ2-5, with 7 bases matching TRBD1. This CDR3 spans 14 amino acids. Germline trimming cut 4 bases from V and 3 bases from J; bases unmatched to any gene: 5. CDR1 SGHNT and CDR2 YENEEA come from the germline V gene. CDR3 protein: CASSSSGGEETQYF. Written as DNA, the CDR3 is TGTGCCAGCAGCTCCTCAGGGGGAGAAGAGACCCAGTACTTC.

This clone was seen only once. This rearrangement joins TRBV19 to TRBJ1-4; perhaps TRBD1 as D (6 bases). The V and J ends lost 5 bases and 1 base respectively, with 8 bases between them. The CDR3 extends over 14 amino acids. Germline V gene lookup returns CDR1 LNHDA and CDR2 SQIVND (reference sequence). The CDR3 region is CASSLQGTNEKLFF. As DNA, the CDR3 is TGTGCCAGTAGTCTACAGGGAACTAATGAAAAACTGTTTTTT.

The chain employs TRBV4-1 and TRBJ2-1; 11 nucleotides match TRBD2. The germline V gene encodes CDR1 MGHRA and CDR2 YSYEKL. Trimming at V came to 4 bases and at J to 7 bases, leaving 9 bases not matched to a gene. The CDR3 is made up of 16 amino acids. The CDR3 here is CASSRVSTSGANEQFF. The DNA for the CDR3 is TGCGCCAGCAGCCGAGTTTCGACTAGCGGGGCTAATGAGCAGTTCTTC.

This chain links TRBV23-1 with TRBJ2-1; TRBD2 aligns across 9 bases. TRBV23-1 qualifies as an ORF whose function is uncertain. This CDR3 contains 21 residues. Unmatched junction bases numbered 19, after V lost 0 bases and J lost 4 bases. CDR3 in DNA: TGCGCCAGCAGTCAATCGAAGGTCCTAGCGGGGCCCAACTGTCGGTACAATGAGCAGTTCTTC. Translation: CASSQSKVLAGPNCRYNEQFF.

This clone was counted a single time. The rearrangement uses TRBV18 and TRBJ1-3; D possibly corresponds to TRBD1 (6 bases). Germline V gene sequence: CDR1 KGHSH, CDR2 LQKENI. CDR3 length: 15 amino acids. V lost 2 bases and J lost 0, with 8 bases in between. CDR3 in amino acids: CASSPTGLSGNTIYF. In nucleotides, the CDR3 is TGTGCCAGCTCACCAACAGGGCTCTCTGGAAACACCATATATTTT.